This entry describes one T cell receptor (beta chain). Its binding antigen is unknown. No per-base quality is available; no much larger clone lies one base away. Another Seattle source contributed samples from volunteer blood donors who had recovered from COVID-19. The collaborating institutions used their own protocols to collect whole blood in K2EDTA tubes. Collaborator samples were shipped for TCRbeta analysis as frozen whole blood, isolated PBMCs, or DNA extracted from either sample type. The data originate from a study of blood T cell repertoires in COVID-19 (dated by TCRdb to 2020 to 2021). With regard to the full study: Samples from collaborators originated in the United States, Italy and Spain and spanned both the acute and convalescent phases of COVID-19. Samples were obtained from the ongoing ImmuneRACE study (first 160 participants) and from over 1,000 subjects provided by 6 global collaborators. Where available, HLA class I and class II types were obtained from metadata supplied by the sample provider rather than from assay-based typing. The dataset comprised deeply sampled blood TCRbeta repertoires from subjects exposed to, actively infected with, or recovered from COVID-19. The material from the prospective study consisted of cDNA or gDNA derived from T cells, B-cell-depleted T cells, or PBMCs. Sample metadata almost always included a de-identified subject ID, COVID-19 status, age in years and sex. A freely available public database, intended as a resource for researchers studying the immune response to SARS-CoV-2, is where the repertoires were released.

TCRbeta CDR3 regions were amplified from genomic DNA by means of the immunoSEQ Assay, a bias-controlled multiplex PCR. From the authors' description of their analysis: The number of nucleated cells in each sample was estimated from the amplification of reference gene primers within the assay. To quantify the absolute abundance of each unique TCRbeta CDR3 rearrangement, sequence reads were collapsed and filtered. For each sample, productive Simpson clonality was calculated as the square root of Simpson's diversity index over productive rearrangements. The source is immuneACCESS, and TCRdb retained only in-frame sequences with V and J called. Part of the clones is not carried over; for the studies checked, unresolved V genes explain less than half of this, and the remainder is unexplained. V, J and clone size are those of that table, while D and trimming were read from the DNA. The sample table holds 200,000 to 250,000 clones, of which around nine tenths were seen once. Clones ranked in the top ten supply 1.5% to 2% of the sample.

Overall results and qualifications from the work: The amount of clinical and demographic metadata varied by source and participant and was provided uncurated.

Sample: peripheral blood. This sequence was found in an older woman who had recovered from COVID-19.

The CDR3 sequence is CASSLSGAGTDTQYF. The nucleotide sequence is TGCGCCAGCAGCTTGAGCGGGGCGGGCACAGATACGCAGTATTTT. The rearrangement joined TRBV5-1 to TRBJ2-3; the junction holds 7 bases that match TRBD2. V trim: 1 base; J trim: 1 base; unmatched bases: 3. According to the germline V gene, CDR1 reads SGHRS and CDR2 reads YFSETQ. The CDR3 numbers 15 residues from cysteine through phenylalanine. Just CDR3 DNA is preserved here, 45 bases in frame from base 1.